The clone carrying this T cell receptor beta chain was detected only once. The sample belongs to a study of blood T cell repertoires in COVID-19. Turning to the study itself: Samples representing acute and convalescent COVID-19 were sourced from the United States, Italy and Spain.

TCRdb's copy holds only in-frame clones and misses some; the assay was immunoSEQ multiplex PCR. The sample shows approximately 130,000 clones, over 55% of them seen only once. Germline V gene lookup returns CDR1 SGHNT and CDR2 YYREEE (reference sequence). The CDR3 is 15 amino acids. The trim removed 0 bases at V and 5 bases at J, leaving 4 bases unmatched. The material sequenced was peripheral blood. The V and J genes are TRBV5-4 and TRBJ2-2, with 7 bases lining up with TRBD1. The sequence was collected from a woman aged 70-85 years with acute or convalescent COVID-19. The CDR3 reads CASSLDRGRTGELFF. The CDR3 nucleotides are TGTGCCAGCAGCTTGGATAGGGGGCGAACCGGGGAGCTGTTTTTT.